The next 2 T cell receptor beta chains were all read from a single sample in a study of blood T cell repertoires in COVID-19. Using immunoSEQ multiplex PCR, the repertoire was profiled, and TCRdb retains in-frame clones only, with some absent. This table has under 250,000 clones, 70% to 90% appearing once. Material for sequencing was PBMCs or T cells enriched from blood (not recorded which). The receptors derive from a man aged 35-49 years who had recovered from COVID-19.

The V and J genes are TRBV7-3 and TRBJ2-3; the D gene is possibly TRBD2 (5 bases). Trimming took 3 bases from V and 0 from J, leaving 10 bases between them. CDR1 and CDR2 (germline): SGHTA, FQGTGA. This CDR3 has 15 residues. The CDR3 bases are TGTGCCAGCAGCTTCGAGGGTCTGAGCACAGATACGCAGTATTTT. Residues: CASSFEGLSTDTQYF.

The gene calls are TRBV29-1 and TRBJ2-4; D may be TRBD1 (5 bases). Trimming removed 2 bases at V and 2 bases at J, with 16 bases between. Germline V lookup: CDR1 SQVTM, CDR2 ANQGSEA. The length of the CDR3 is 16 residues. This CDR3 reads CSVELQGRMPKNIQYF. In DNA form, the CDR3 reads TGCAGCGTTGAATTGCAGGGAAGAATGCCCAAAAACATTCAGTACTTC.